This entry lists 13 T cell receptor beta chains sequenced from one sample in a study of blood T cell repertoires in COVID-19. The method was immunoSEQ multiplex PCR; TCRdb's version includes in-frame clones alone and lacks a portion of them. Among 150,000 to 200,000 clones, roughly nine tenths were seen once, and the ten largest hold around 3%. Sequencing was done on a sample of peripheral blood. These receptors were collected from a man aged 60 to 69 with acute or convalescent COVID-19.

The genes are TRBV7-2 and TRBJ1-3; D may be TRBD1 (5 bases). The CDR3 length is 14 residues. CDR1 is SGHTA, CDR2 FQGNSA, per germline. Trimming took off 6 bases at V and 4 bases at J, with 13 bases between the two ends. The CDR3 is CASRGGSSGNTIYF. The DNA of the CDR3 is TGTGCCAGCAGGGGGGGGAGCTCAGGAAACACCATATATTTT.

The gene calls are TRBV14 and TRBJ2-1, with D possibly matching TRBD2 (7 bases). The ends were cut back, 4 bases at V and 7 bases at J, with 29 bases in the middle. Germline V lookup: CDR1 SGHDN, CDR2 FVKESK. This CDR3 spans 19 amino acids. The CDR3: CASSPSDLRGAGDWNEQFF. DNA of the CDR3: TGTGCCAGCAGCCCTTCCGACCTACGGGGGGCGGGGGACTGGAATGAGCAGTTCTTC.

This clone is a singleton in its sample. V usage is TRBV30 and J usage is TRBJ1-1; D perhaps matches TRBD1 (5 bases). CDR3 length: 10 residues. Trimming pared 6 bases from V and 8 bases from J, leaving 10 bases between. Looked up from germline, CDR1 is GTSNPN and CDR2 is SVGIG (reference sequence). CDR3 nucleotide sequence: TGTGCCTGTTCCCGGACAGAAGCTTTCTTT. It is translated as CACSRTEAFF. The full variable domain, in which reference TRBV30 and TRBJ1-1 provide the parts outside the CDR3, is SQTIHQWPATLVQPVGSPLSLECTVEGTSNPNLYWYRQAAGRGLQLLFYSVGIGQISSEVPQNLSASRPQDRQFILSSKKLLLSDSGFYLCACSRTEAFFGQGTRLTVV.

This clone appeared once. The rearrangement links TRBV7-8 to TRBJ2-3; TRBD2 aligns across 11 bases. The CDR3 length is 16 residues. V shed 3 bases, J shed 2 bases, and the junction held 4 bases outside the gene matches. Germline V gives CDR1 SGHVS, CDR2 FQNEAQ. The CDR3 nucleotides read TGTGCCAGCAGCTTCTCTAGCGGGGGGCTCACAGATACGCAGTATTTT. This translates into CASSFSSGGLTDTQYF.

The rearrangement joins TRBV3-1 (or the pseudogene TRBV3-2) to TRBJ1-6, with D possibly being TRBD1 (5 bases). The germline V gene has CDR1 LGHDT and CDR2 YNNKEL (reference sequence). Trimming removed 1 base from V and 16 bases from J, with 11 bases in between. CDR3 length: 12 amino acids. Written as DNA, the CDR3 is TGTGCCAGCAGCCAAGGTCGACAGAGACTCCACTTT. It specifies CASSQGRQRLHF.

The chain couples TRBV19 to TRBJ2-1; TRBD2 is a possible D gene (5 bases). Deletions cut 3 bases from V and 0 bases from J, with 9 bases between. Per germline, CDR1 LNHDA and CDR2 SQIVND (reference sequence). The CDR3 totals 15 residues. Here the CDR3 reads CASSILDSSYNEQFF. The CDR3 nucleotides are TGTGCCAGTAGTATTCTGGACTCCTCCTACAATGAGCAGTTCTTC. The full variable domain, completed using reference TRBV19 and TRBJ2-1, is DGGITQSPKYLFRKEGQNVTLSCEQNLNHDAMYWYRQDPGQGLRLIYYSQIVNDFQKGDIAEGYSVSREKKESFPLTVTSAQKNPTAFYLCASSILDSSYNEQFFGPGTRLTVL.

This chain joins TRBV19 and TRBJ2-1, with 11 bases that match TRBD2. The CDR3 runs 16 residues. J was trimmed by 8 bases and V by 5 bases; bases with no gene match: 11. Germline V lookup: CDR1 LNHDA, CDR2 SQIVND (reference sequence). As DNA, the CDR3 is TGTGCCAGTAGTTGGGAATTAGCGGGGGGGAAGCATGAGCAGTTCTTC. It translates to CASSWELAGGKHEQFF.

A few counts support this clone. J is TRBJ1-1 and V is TRBV5-1; tentative D call: TRBD1 (6 bases). V shed 3 bases and J shed 3 bases, with 12 bases lying between them. This CDR3 has 14 residues. Germline V CDR1 and CDR2: SGHRS, YFSETQ. The CDR3 loop reads CASSSSGEYTEAFF. The CDR3 DNA reads as TGCGCCAGCAGCTCCTCAGGGGAATACACTGAAGCTTTCTTT. The full variable domain, with the rest looked up from reference TRBV5-1 and TRBJ1-1, is KAGVTQTPRYLIKTRGQQVTLSCSPISGHRSVSWYQQTPGQGLQFLFEYFSETQRNKGNFPGRFSGRQFSNSRSEMNVSTLELGDSALYLCASSSSGEYTEAFFGQGTRLTVV.

The V and J genes are TRBV27 and TRBJ2-7, with unresolved D. In germline, CDR1 is MNHEY, CDR2 SMNVEV (reference sequence). The V end lost 3 bases, the J end lost 6 bases, and 15 bases lay between the germline ends. The CDR3 is 14 residues long. The CDR3 sequence: CASSFAPWAREQYF. In DNA, the CDR3 is TGTGCCAGCAGTTTCGCCCCGTGGGCCCGCGAGCAGTACTTC.

The J gene is TRBJ2-6, the V gene TRBV6-2 or TRBV6-3; 9 bases agree with TRBD1. CDR3 size: 19 residues. CDR1 and CDR2 from the germline V gene are MNHEY and SVGEGT. V shed 6 bases, J shed 0 bases, and the junction held 12 bases outside the gene matches. This chain's CDR3 is CASSFPRTGAISGANVLTF. CDR3 DNA: TGTGCCAGCAGCTTTCCTCGGACAGGGGCGATCTCTGGGGCCAACGTCCTGACTTTC.

The chain links TRBV7-3 to TRBJ2-7; 8 bases line up with TRBD1. Germline-derived CDR1 and CDR2 are SGHTA and FQGTGA. There are 13 residues in the CDR3. V was pared by 3 bases and J by 4 bases, with 2 bases of the junction left unmatched. CDR3 nucleotide sequence: TGTGCCAGCAGCTTGACAGGGGAATACGAGCAGTACTTC. It encodes CASSLTGEYEQYF.

The chain links TRBV4-2 to TRBJ1-5; 7 bases are shared with TRBD1. CDR1 and CDR2 (germline): LGHNA, YNFKEQ. The V segment lost 1 base and the J segment 0 bases; nucleotides outside the gene matches: 3. This CDR3 has 16 amino acids. CDR3 nucleotide sequence: TGTGCCAGCAGCCAAGGGGACAGTAATAGCAATCAGCCCCAGCATTTT. Its translation is CASSQGDSNSNQPQHF.

This clone was seen once. The J gene is TRBJ1-2, the V gene TRBV5-4; possibly TRBD1 for D (5 bases). The germline V gene has CDR1 SGHNT and CDR2 YYREEE (reference sequence). The CDR3 totals 13 residues. Trimming pared 4 bases from V and 7 bases from J, leaving 14 bases between. CDR3 amino acids: CASSKEGTRGYTF. The CDR3 coding sequence is TGTGCCAGCAGCAAGGAGGGGACCCGTGGCTACACCTTC. Combining the CDR3 with reference TRBV5-4 and TRBJ1-2 gives the whole variable domain ETGVTQSPTHLIKTRGQQVTLRCSSQSGHNTVSWYQQALGQGPQFIFQYYREEENGRGNFPPRFSGLQFPNYSSELNVNALELDDSALYLCASSKEGTRGYTFGSGTRLTVV.